The clone carrying this TCR beta chain was counted ten times or more. Its antigen is undetermined. The identical CDR3 is also encoded by other nucleotide sequences in the sample. This sample stems from a study of metastatic and nonmetastatic thyroid tumors. About the research overall: Repertoires of blood and of tissue (tumor or nodule) from malignant and benign thyroid patients were compared. Findings and limits, study-wide: Malignant thyroid tumors reportedly had TCR beta diversity that was significantly higher than in benign nodules, in blood and tumor.

Trimming took off 0 bases at V and 6 bases at J, with 8 bases between the two ends. This CDR3 has 14 residues. Germline V gives CDR1 LGHNA, CDR2 YSLEER. In the source study's methods: Variation in CDR3 across clinicopathological groups served as the basis for constructing a distant-metastasis classifier in papillary thyroid cancer. TCRdb reprocessed the PCR reads via MiXCR. The V and J calls follow TCRdb's processing rather than the paper's. This table has 25,000 to 30,000 clones, approximately 3.7% appearing once. All patients were untreated before thyroid surgery. This sequence was found in a male donor with papillary thyroid cancer or a benign thyroid nodule (not recorded which). Some clones in this sample may be carry-over from other donors' samples. The gene calls are TRBV4-3 and TRBJ2-2, with D tentatively TRBD1 (6 bases). The source material was blood. The CDR3 nucleotides are TGCGCCAGCAGCCAAGATAGGGGGTCCGGGGAGCTGTTTTTT. Protein product: CASSQDRGSGELFF.